The sequence of this TCR beta chain was determined in a study of radiation and T cells in renal cell carcinoma. The CDR3 contains 15 residues. Per the germline V gene, CDR1 is MNHNY and CDR2 is SVGAGI (reference sequence). V was cut by 2 bases and J by 3 bases, with 11 bases left in between. Generated by immunoSEQ multiplex PCR, the TCRdb table keeps only in-frame clones and is missing some. The sample shows more than 150,000 clones, about 87% of them seen only once. Time point noted: blood 2 weeks post-SBRT. Treatment specified: 15 Gy SBRT to primary tumor, nephrectomy 4 weeks later. The sample in question was blood, obtained from a patient whose treatment included radiotherapy and nephrectomy. The rearrangement links TRBV6-6 to TRBJ1-3; D perhaps matches TRBD1 (6 bases). The clonotype comes from a woman between 50 and 59 years old with renal cell carcinoma. The CDR3 bases are TGTGCCAGCAGTTACGGGGGCCGGGATGGAAACACCATATATTTT. It encodes CASSYGGRDGNTIYF.